This TCR beta chain was observed in a study of CD8 T cells in Susac syndrome. Overall study findings and caveats: Clonal expansion was not seen in any Susac syndrome CD4+ T cell repertoire.

Of note for this clonotype: Its target is unknown.

Random hexamers served to reverse transcribe roughly 0.45 to 1 ug RNA. TCRdb reprocessed the immunoSEQ multiplex PCR reads via MiXCR and lists one record per CDR3 protein. The table has under 200,000 distinct CDR3 sequences, 95% to 96% seen once. Germline V gene sequence: CDR1 SEHNR, CDR2 FQNEAQ (reference sequence). V was trimmed by 5 bases and J by 0 bases, leaving 17 bases between them. The CDR3 runs to 17 residues. Sequencing was performed on CD4+ T cells from PBMCs. This TCR was sampled from a human donor with Susac syndrome. The V call is TRBV7-9, the J call TRBJ2-1; possible D gene TRBD1, 5 bases. DNA for the CDR3: TGTGCCAGCAGCACCCAGCCCAGGGTTAACTCCTACAATGAGCAGTTCTTC. This gives the protein CASSTQPRVNSYNEQFF.